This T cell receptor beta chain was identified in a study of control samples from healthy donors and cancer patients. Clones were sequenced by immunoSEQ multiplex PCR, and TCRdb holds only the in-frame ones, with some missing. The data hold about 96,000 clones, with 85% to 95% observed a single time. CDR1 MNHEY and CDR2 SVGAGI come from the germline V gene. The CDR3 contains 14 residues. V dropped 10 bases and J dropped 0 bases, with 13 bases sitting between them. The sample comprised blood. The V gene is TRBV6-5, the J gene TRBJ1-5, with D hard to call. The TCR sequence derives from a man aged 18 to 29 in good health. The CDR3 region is CATRLSYSNQPQHF. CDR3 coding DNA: TGTGCCACCCGTCTATCGTATAGCAATCAGCCCCAGCATTTT.